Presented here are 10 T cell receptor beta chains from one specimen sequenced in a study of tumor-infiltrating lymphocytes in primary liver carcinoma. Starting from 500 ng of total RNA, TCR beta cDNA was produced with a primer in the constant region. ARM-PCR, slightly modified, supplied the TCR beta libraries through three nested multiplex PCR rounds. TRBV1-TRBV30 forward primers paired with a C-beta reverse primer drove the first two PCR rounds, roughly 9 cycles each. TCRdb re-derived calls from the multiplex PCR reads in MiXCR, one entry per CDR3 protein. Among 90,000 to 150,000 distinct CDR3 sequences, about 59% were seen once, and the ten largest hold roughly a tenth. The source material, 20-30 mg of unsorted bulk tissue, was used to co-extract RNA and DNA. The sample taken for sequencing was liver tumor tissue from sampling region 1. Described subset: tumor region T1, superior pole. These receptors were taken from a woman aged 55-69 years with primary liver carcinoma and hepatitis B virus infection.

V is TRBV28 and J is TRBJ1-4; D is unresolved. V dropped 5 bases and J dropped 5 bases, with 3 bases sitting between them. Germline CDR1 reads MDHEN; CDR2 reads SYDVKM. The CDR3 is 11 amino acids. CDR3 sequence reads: CASSQNEKLFF. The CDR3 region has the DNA TGTGCCAGCAGTCAAAATGAAAAACTGTTTTTT.

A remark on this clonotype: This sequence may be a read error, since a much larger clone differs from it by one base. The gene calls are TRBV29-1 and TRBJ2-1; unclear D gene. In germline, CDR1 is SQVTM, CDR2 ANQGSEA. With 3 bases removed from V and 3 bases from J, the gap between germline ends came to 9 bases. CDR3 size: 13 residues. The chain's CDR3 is CSVDGRSYNEQFF. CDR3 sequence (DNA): TGCAGCGTTGATGGCCGCAGCTACAATGAGCAGTTCTTC.

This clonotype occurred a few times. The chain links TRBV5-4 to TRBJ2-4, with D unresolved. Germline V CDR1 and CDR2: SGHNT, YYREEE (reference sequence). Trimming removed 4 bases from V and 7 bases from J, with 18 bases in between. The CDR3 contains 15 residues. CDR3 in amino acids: CASSPGPQVENIQYF. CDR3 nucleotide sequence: TGTGCCAGCAGCCCCGGCCCTCAGGTCGAGAACATTCAGTACTTC. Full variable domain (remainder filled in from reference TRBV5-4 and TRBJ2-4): ETGVTQSPTHLIKTRGQQVTLRCSSQSGHNTVSWYQQALGQGPQFIFQYYREEENGRGNFPPRFSGLQFPNYSSELNVNALELDDSALYLCASSPGPQVENIQYFGAGTRLSVL.

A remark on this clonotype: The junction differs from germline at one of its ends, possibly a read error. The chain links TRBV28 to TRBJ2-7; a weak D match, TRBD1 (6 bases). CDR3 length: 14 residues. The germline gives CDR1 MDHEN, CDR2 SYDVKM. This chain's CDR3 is CASSPPGQLCEQYF. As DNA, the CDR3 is TGTGCCAGCAGTCCACCCGGACAGCTCTGCGAGCAATACTTC.

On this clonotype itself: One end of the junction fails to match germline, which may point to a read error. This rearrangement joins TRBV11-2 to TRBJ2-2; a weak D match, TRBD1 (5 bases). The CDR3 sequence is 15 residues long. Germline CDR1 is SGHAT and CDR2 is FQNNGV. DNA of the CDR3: TGTGCCAGCAGCTTGGAGTCAGGGTTCACCAGGGAGCTGTTTTTT. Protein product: CASSLESGFTRELFF.

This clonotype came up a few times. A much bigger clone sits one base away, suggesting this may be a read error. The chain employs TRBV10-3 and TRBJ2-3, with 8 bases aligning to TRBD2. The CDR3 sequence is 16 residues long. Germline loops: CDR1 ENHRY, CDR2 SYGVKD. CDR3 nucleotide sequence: TGTGTCACCCGGCGGGTTAGCGGGGTTTTAACAGATACGCAGTATTTT. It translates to CVTRRVSGVLTDTQYF.

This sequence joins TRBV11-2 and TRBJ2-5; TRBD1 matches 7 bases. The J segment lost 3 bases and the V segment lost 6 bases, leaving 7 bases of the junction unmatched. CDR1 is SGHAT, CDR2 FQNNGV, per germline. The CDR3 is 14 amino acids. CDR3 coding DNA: TGTGCCAGCAGGACAGGGACCACAGAAGAGACCCAGTACTTC. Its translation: CASRTGTTEETQYF.

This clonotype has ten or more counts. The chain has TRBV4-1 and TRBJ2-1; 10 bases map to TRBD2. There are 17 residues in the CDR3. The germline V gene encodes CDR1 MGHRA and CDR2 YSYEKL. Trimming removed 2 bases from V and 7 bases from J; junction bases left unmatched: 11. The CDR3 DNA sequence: TGCGCCAGCAGCCAACCCAAACTAGCGGGGAATATTAATGAGCAGTTCTTC. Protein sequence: CASSQPKLAGNINEQFF.

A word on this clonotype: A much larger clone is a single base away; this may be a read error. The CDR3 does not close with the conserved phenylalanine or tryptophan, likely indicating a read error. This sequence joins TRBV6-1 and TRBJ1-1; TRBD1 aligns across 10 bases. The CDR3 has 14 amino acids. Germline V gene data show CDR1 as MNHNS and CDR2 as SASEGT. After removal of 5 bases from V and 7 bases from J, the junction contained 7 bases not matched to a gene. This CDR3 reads CASSPRTGGIEAFC. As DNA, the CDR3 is TGTGCCAGCAGTCCCCGGACAGGGGGGATTGAAGCTTTCTGT.

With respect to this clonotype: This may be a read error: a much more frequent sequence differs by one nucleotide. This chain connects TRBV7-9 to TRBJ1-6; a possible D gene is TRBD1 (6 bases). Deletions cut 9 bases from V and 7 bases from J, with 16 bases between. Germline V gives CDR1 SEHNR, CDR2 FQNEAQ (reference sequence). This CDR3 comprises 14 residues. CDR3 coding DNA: TGTGCCAGGAGCGGAGGGACACAAAATTCACCCCTCCACTTT. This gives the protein CARSGGTQNSPLHF.